This entry describes one T cell receptor beta chain. Its specificity is unknown. This record belongs to a study of type 1 regulatory T cells. Study in general: T-allo10 is an in vitro-generated, Tr1-enriched CD4 T cell product specific for alloantigen.

Using its own MiXCR run on the reads, TCRdb lists one record per CDR3 protein. Here the sample spans about 62,000 distinct CDR3 sequences, approximately 67% being singletons. Notes on the study in general: Tr1 cells had a more restricted TCR repertoire than non-Tr1 cells.

This CDR3 region has 14 residues. From germline, CDR1 is SNHLY and CDR2 FYNNEI. The V end lost 8 bases, the J end lost 0 bases, and 13 bases lay between the germline ends. The material sequenced was cultured non-Tr1 T cells, either the whole culture or a sorted T cell fraction (not recorded which). The TCR sequence derives from a human donor in good health. The V call is TRBV2, the J call TRBJ1-1; D gene ambiguous. The CDR3 sequence: CASDQVSMNTEAFF. The CDR3 region has the DNA TGTGCCAGCGACCAGGTCTCCATGAACACTGAAGCTTTCTTT.